These 2 T cell receptor beta chains originate from one sample sequenced in a study of blood T cell repertoires in COVID-19 (dated by TCRdb to the early 2020s). Library construction relied on the immunoSEQ multiplex PCR assay. TCRdb obtained this table from immuneACCESS and retained in-frame rearrangements with V and J assigned. These tables miss some clones; where compared with another copy, unresolved V genes account for less than half of the shortfall, and the remainder is unexplained. The sample table holds fewer than 350,000 clones, of which approximately 81% were seen once. Around 1.8% of the sample is in the top ten clones. Material for sequencing was PBMCs or T cells enriched from blood (not recorded which). The receptors come from a woman aged 30 to 39 who had been exposed to COVID-19.

J is TRBJ1-1 and V is TRBV6-5, with a tentative D call TRBD1 (5 bases). Germline V gene lookup returns CDR1 MNHEY and CDR2 SVGAGI. V gave up 7 bases and J gave up 4 bases, with 13 bases separating them. The CDR3 contains 13 residues. The CDR3 sequence is CASNFRGGTEAFF. In DNA, the CDR3 is TGTGCCAGCAACTTTAGGGGAGGCACTGAAGCTTTCTTT.

The gene calls are TRBV5-8 and TRBJ2-5, with 7 bases lining up with TRBD2. The germline gives CDR1 SGHTS, CDR2 YDEGEE. V was clipped by 4 bases and J by 6 bases; unmatched bases: 12. The CDR3 spans 15 residues. This CDR3 reads CASSRGVGEKQTQYF. The CDR3, as DNA: TGTGCCAGCAGCCGGGGGGTCGGTGAGAAGCAGACCCAGTACTTC.